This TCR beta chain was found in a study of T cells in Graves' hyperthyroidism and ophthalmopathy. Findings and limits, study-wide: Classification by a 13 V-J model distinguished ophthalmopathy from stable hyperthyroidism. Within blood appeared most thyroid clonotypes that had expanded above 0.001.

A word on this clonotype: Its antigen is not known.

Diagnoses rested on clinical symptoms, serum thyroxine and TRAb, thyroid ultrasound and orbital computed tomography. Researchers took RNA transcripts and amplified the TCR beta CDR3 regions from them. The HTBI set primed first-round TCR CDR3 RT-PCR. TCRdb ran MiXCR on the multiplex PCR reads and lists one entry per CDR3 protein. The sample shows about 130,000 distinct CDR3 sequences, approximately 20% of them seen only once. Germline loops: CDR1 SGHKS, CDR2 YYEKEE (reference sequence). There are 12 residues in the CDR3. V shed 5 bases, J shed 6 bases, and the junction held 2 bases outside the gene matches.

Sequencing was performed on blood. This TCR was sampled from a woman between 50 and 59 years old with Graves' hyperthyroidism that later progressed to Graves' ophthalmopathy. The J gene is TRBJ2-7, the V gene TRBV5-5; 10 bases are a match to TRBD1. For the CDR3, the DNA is TGTGCCAGCAGGGACAGGGGGTTCGAGCAGTACTTC. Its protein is CASRDRGFEQYF.